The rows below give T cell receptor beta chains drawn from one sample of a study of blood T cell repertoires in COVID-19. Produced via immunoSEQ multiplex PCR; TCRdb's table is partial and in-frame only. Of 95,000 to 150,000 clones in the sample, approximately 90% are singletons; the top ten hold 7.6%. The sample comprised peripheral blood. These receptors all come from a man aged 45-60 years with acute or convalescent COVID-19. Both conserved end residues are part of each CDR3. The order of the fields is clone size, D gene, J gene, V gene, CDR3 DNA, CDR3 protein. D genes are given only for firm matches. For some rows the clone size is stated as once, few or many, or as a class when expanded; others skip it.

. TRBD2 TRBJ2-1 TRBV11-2 TGTGCCAGCAGCCCGGGGGGTCCCCTCGGATCCCCCCAGTTCTTC CASSPGGPLGSPQFF
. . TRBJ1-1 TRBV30 TGTGCCTGGAGTAGCACAGGGTTCGCTGAAGCTTTCTTT CAWSSTGFAEAFF
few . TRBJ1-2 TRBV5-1 TGCGCCAGCAGCCTCCTACTCTCCGGGAACCCGGGGGGCTACACCTTC CASSLLLSGNPGGYTF
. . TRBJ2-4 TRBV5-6 TGTGCCAGCAGCTTACCAGGGAGCGGGTCGGCCAAAAACATTCAGTACTTC CASSLPGSGSAKNIQYF
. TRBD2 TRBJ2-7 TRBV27 TGTGCCAGCAGTTTACGACTAGCCGGCGAGCAGTACTTC CASSLRLAGEQYF
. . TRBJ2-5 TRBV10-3 TGTGCCATCAGGCAGGACCAAGAGACCCAGTACTTC CAIRQDQETQYF
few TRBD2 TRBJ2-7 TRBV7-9 TGTGCCAGCAGCTTCTCAGGGAGCGGGAGGGCCTACGAGCAGTACTTC CASSFSGSGRAYEQYF
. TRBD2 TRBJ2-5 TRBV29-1 TGCAGCGTTGGGGGTGGTAGCGGGAGGGCGGGGGAGACCCAGTACTTC CSVGGGSGRAGETQYF
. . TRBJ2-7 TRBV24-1 TGTGCCACCAGTGATTTGACTACTTCCAGACTACTAGTTAAAAACCATCCCAACGAGCAGTACTTC CATSDLTTSRLLVKNHPNEQYF
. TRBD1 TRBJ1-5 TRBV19 TGTGCCAGTAGTCGATCCCCGGGACAGTATATGAGCAATCAGCCCCAGCATTTT CASSRSPGQYMSNQPQHF
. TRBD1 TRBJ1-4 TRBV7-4 TGTGCCAGCAGCTTCGATCGGACAGGGGAGAATGAAAAACTGTTTTTT CASSFDRTGENEKLFF
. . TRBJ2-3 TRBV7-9 TGTGCCAGCAGCTCGTCACTAGCTGTCAATCCTAGCACAGATACGCAGTATTTT CASSSSLAVNPSTDTQYF
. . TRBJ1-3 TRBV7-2 TGTGCCAGCAGCTCTCCCAGGTGGGGGGGTGGAAACACCATATATTTT CASSSPRWGGGNTIYF
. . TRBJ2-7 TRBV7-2 TGTGCCAGCAGCTTAGGGGGAGCATACTACGAGCAGTACTTC CASSLGGAYYEQYF
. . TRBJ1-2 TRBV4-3 TGCGCCAGCAGCCAAGATCGTGCAGGGCTCGGGGGCTACACCTTC CASSQDRAGLGGYTF
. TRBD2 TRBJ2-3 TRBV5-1 TGCGCCAGCAGCTCTACTAGCGGGAAGTCCACAGATACGCAGTATTTT CASSSTSGKSTDTQYF
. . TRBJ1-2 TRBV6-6 TGTGCCAGCAGTTACAACAGCGGCCCGTTCTATGGCTACACCTTC CASSYNSGPFYGYTF
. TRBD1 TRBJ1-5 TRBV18 TGTGCCAGCTCACCCGGGACAGAGAGCAATCAGCCCCAGCATTTT CASSPGTESNQPQHF
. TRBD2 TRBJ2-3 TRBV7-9 TGTGCCAGCAGCCTTGGGACTAGCGGGGCCCATAGCACAGATACGCAGTATTTT CASSLGTSGAHSTDTQYF
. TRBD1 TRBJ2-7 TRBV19 TGTGCCAGTAGTATTACAGGGGGATCTTTCTACGAGCAGTACTTC CASSITGGSFYEQYF
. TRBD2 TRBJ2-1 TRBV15 TGTGCCACCAGCAGAGATTTGGGAGGGAGAACCTACAATGAGCAGTTCTTC CATSRDLGGRTYNEQFF
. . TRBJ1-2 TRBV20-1 TGCAGTGCTAGTAGGAGACAGATGAACTATGGCTACACCTTC CSASRRQMNYGYTF
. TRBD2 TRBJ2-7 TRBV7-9 TGTGCCAGCAGCTTAGGGACTAGCGGGAGATCCGAGCAGTACTTC CASSLGTSGRSEQYF
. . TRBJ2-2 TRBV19 TGTGCCAGTAGCCTGACAGCTACCGGGGAGCTGTTTTTT CASSLTATGELFF
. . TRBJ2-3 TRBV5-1 TGCGCCAGCAGCTTGCAAAGGGGGAGAGATACGCAGTATTTT CASSLQRGRDTQYF
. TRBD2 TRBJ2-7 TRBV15 TGTGCCACCAGCAGAGTATGGGCCGGGACTAGCGGGGGAAGCTCCTACGAGCAGTACTTC CATSRVWAGTSGGSSYEQYF
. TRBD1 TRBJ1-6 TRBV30 TGTGCCTGGAGTGCGGGGACAGGTGGTGCACCCCTCCACTTT CAWSAGTGGAPLHF
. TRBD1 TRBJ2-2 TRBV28 TGTGCCAGCTCCGGGACAGGGGTCGTAGCGGGAATCACCGGGGAGCTGTTTTTT CASSGTGVVAGITGELFF
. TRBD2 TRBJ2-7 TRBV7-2 TGTGCCAGCAACCCCAGCGGGATGGGGTACGAGCAGTACTTC CASNPSGMGYEQYF
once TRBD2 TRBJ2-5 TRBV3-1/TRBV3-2 TGTGCCAGCAGCCAAGGCGGCGGGAGGGCCTATGAGACCCAGTACTTC CASSQGGGRAYETQYF
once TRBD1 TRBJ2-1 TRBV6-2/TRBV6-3 TGTGCCAGCAGTTACCCCTGGGACAGGGATGGAAATGAGCAGTTCTTC CASSYPWDRDGNEQFF
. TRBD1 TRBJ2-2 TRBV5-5 TGTGCCAGCAGCATAGGACAGGGAACCGGGGAGCTGTTTTTT CASSIGQGTGELFF
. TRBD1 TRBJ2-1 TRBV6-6 TGTGCCAGCACTCAGGGGGACAATGAGCAGTTCTTC CASTQGDNEQFF
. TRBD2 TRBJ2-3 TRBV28 TGTGCCAGCAGCTATGCTAGCGGGAGGGGGGATACGCAGTATTTT CASSYASGRGDTQYF
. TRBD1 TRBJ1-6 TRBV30 TGTGCCTGGAGTGACGGACAGGTTAATTCACCCCTCCACTTT CAWSDGQVNSPLHF
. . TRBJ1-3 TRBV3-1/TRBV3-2 TGTGCCAGCAGCCAACAGGGAAACACCATATATTTT CASSQQGNTIYF
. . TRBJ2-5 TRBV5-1 TGCGCCAGCAGCCCCCGTCGGTCGTCAGAGACCCAGTACTTC CASSPRRSSETQYF
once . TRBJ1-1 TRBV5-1 TGCGCCAGCAGCTCTTACCCGGCAGGGACTGAAGCTTTCTTT CASSSYPAGTEAFF
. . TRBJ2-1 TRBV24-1 TGTGCCACCAGTGGATTTCGAAGCAGGGCCTACAATGAGCAGTTCTTC CATSGFRSRAYNEQFF
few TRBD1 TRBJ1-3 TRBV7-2 TGTGCCAGCAGCCATCGACAGGGGGCTTCAAGTAAAGGAAACACCATATATTTT CASSHRQGASSKGNTIYF
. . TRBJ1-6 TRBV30 TGTGCCTGGAGTCCGGGTTATAATTCACCCCTCCACTTT CAWSPGYNSPLHF
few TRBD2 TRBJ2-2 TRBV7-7 TGTGCCAGCAGCTTAAATAACGGGGGGACCGGGGAGCTGTTTTTT CASSLNNGGTGELFF
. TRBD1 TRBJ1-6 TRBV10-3 TGTGCCATCAGTGAGACGGGACAGGGAATAATGTCACCCCTCCACTTT CAISETGQGIMSPLHF
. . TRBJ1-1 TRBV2 TGTGCCAGCAGTGAAGGGGGCGGGGTGAACACTGAAGCTTTCTTT CASSEGGGVNTEAFF
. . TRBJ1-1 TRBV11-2 TGTGCCAGCAGCTTCGGGGCGGGGGGGAGCACTGAAGCTTTCTTT CASSFGAGGSTEAFF
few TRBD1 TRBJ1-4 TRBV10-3 TGTGCCATCAGTGAGGACAGGGGGAATGAAAAACTGTTTTTT CAISEDRGNEKLFF